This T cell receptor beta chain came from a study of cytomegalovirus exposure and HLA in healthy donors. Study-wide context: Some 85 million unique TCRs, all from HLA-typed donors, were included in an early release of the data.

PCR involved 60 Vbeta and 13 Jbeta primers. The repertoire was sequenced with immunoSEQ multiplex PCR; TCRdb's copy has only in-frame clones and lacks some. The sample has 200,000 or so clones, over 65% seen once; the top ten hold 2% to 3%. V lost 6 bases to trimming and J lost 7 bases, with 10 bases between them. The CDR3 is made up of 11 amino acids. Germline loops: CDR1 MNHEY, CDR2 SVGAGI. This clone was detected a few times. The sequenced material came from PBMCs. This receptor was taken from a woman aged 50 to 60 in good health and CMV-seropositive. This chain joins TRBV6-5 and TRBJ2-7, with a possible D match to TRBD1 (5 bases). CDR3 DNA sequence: TGTGCCAGCAGCCACCAGGGAGAGCAGTACTTC. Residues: CASSHQGEQYF.